This entry features one T cell receptor (beta chain) sequence. In the study's own analysis: Using reference gene primer amplification, nucleated cell counts were estimated. Clones were sequenced by immunoSEQ multiplex PCR, and TCRdb holds only the in-frame ones, with some missing. D and trimming come from the DNA, and the V and J calls and clone size come from that table. The profile shows 140,000 to 150,000 clones, 65% to 90% of them singletons. Trimming removed 6 bases from V and 4 bases from J; junction bases left unmatched: 5. CDR3 length: 14 residues. Germline V gives CDR1 MNHEY, CDR2 SVGAGI. These data originate in a study of blood T cell repertoires in COVID-19. Looking at the study overall: Whether acute or convalescent, the COVID-19 samples came from the United States, Italy and Spain.

The receptor's source is a man in his sixties with active or convalescent COVID-19. Input material: peripheral blood. The gene calls are TRBV6-5 and TRBJ1-5; 8 bases line up with TRBD1. CDR3 residues: CASSDRGRNQPQHF. The CDR3 bases are TGTGCCAGCAGCGACAGGGGTAGGAATCAGCCCCAGCATTTT.